This entry lists 10 T cell receptor beta chains sequenced from one sample in a study of blood T cell repertoires in COVID-19 (TCRdb year 2020). Libraries came from the immunoSEQ multiplex PCR assay. Drawn from immuneACCESS, this table holds only the in-frame rearrangements with V and J called that TCRdb kept. Clones are partly lost; checked studies trace under half to an unresolved V gene and leave the rest unexplained. The sample records roughly 150,000 clones, more than 80% of which are singletons. Clones ranked in the top ten supply around 2.9% of the sample. Source material: peripheral blood. The receptor source for this set is a woman aged 60-75 years with active COVID-19.

This chain links TRBV25-1 with TRBJ2-2, with D maybe TRBD2 (6 bases). The CDR3 contains 14 residues. Trimming shortened V by 2 bases and J by 7 bases, and 11 bases separated the two germline ends. CDR1 is MGHDK, CDR2 SYGVNS, per germline. The CDR3 is CASSERRVGGELFF. The CDR3 bases are TGTGCCAGCAGTGAAAGGAGGGTCGGCGGGGAGCTGTTTTTT.

The rearrangement uses TRBV12-3 or TRBV12-4 and TRBJ2-1; weak D call: TRBD2 (5 bases). Trimming cost V 6 bases and J 10 bases, with 16 bases left between them. The CDR3 covers 13 residues. The CDR3 DNA reads TGTGCCAGCAGCCCCGGGCCGAGGGAGGAGCAGTTCTTC. Its protein product is CASSPGPREEQFF.

This rearrangement joins TRBV5-6 to TRBJ2-3, with 7 bases fitting TRBD2. CDR1 is SGHDT, CDR2 YYEEEE, per germline. CDR3 length equals 16 residues. With 2 bases clipped from V and 3 bases from J, the junction kept 9 bases outside the gene matches. CDR3 sequence reads: CASSFRTWGGTDTQYF. DNA for the CDR3: TGTGCCAGCAGCTTTCGGACCTGGGGGGGGACAGATACGCAGTATTTT.

This clone has only one observation. V and J are TRBV9 and TRBJ2-7, with 11 bases lining up with TRBD1. The V segment lost 5 bases and the J segment 9 bases; nucleotides outside the gene matches: 10. This CDR3 has 14 amino acids. The germline CDR1 and CDR2 sequences are SGDLS and YYNGEE. Here the CDR3 reads CASSAGQGGFGQYF. The DNA for the CDR3 is TGTGCCAGCAGTGCGGGACAGGGGGGGTTCGGGCAGTACTTC.

The J gene is TRBJ1-6, the V gene TRBV9, with D uncertain. The V gene's germline CDR1 is SGDLS and CDR2 YYNGEE. V dropped 3 bases and J dropped 10 bases, with 14 bases sitting between them. CDR3 length: 14 amino acids. DNA for the CDR3: TGTGCCAGCAGCGCCCAGTTGTCGGGGTCACCCCTCCACTTT. Translation gives CASSAQLSGSPLHF.

J is TRBJ1-1 and V is TRBV6-2 or TRBV6-3; TRBD1 aligns across 7 bases. CDR1 and CDR2 (germline): MNHEY, SVGEGT. This CDR3 is built from 15 residues. With V trimmed by 5 bases and J by 4 bases, 10 bases remained unmatched. CDR3 nucleotides: TGTGCCAGCAGTACGACAGGGTGGCTTCGCACTGAAGCTTTCTTT. Protein product: CASSTTGWLRTEAFF.

The chain links TRBV7-8 to TRBJ1-1; D may be TRBD1 (6 bases). The V gene's germline CDR1 is SGHVS and CDR2 FQNEAQ. The CDR3 sequence is 17 residues long. V gave up 5 bases and J gave up 7 bases, with 26 bases separating them. CDR3 sequence reads: CASSRAGAPTPQGEAFF. The CDR3 DNA is TGTGCCAGCAGCCGAGCGGGGGCGCCGACCCCTCAGGGTGAAGCTTTCTTT.

The V and J genes are TRBV11-2 and TRBJ2-5; 10 bases agree with TRBD2. The V segment lost 0 bases and the J segment 2 bases; nucleotides outside the gene matches: 6. The CDR3 is 17 amino acids. The V gene's germline CDR1 is SGHAT and CDR2 FQNNGV. CDR3 loop: CASSLEAGTSEQETQYF. CDR3 in DNA: TGTGCCAGCAGCTTAGAGGCCGGGACTAGCGAACAAGAGACCCAGTACTTC.

The chain joins TRBV7-2 to TRBJ2-6; 7 bases fit TRBD1. Germline V lookup: CDR1 SGHTA, CDR2 FQGNSA. CDR3 length: 16 amino acids. The V and J ends lost 5 bases and 3 bases, in that order; junction bases with no gene match: 7. Here the CDR3 reads CASSKTGWDGANVLTF. DNA for the CDR3: TGTGCCAGCAGCAAGACAGGGTGGGATGGGGCCAACGTCCTGACTTTC.

The chain combines TRBV5-6 with TRBJ2-5; D is possibly TRBD2 (5 bases). This CDR3 is built from 13 residues. V was pared by 5 bases and J by 4 bases, with 12 bases between. Germline assignment: CDR1 SGHDT and CDR2 YYEEEE. The DNA of the CDR3 is TGTGCCAGCAGTTCGACTGGAGGAGAGACCCAGTACTTC. This sequence encodes CASSSTGGETQYF.